The 8 T cell receptor beta chains reported below all come from one sample, sequenced in a study of blood T cells in healthy people across ages (dated by TCRdb to about 2015). Libraries were made using 5' RACE. This sample was sequenced with an Illumina HiSeq 2500. A second PCR of about 6 to 12 cycles was run with a J-beta primer mix and a sample-barcoded 5' primer. The public reads were reprocessed in TCRdb via fastp at Q25 and MiXCR, keeping in-frame beta chains. Rows with a matching CDR3 protein are joined into one entry that keeps the most common DNA and genes. The sample table contains about 800,000 distinct CDR3 sequences; only one count was recorded for approximately 25% of them. The top ten clonotypes cover under 4.5% of the sample. Another study also made use of these data, one on T cells of mothers and their children.

Source material: blood. These receptors were obtained from a boy between 10 and 17 years old in good health.

The rearrangement links TRBV7-6 to TRBJ2-7, with D unresolved. Germline lookup yields CDR1 SGHVS and CDR2 FNYEAQ. The germline V and J ends were trimmed by 5 bases and 3 bases, with 23 bases remaining between them. This CDR3 has 17 residues. CDR3 DNA sequence: TGTGCCAGCAGCCAGTTTCCGGGCCTCAGTCTAGGCTACGAGCAGTACTTC. It specifies CASSQFPGLSLGYEQYF.

The chain recombines TRBV20-1 with TRBJ2-1, with D unresolved. The V end lost 3 bases, the J end lost 7 bases, and 10 bases lay between the germline ends. Germline-derived CDR1 and CDR2 are DFQATT and SNEGSKA (reference sequence). The CDR3 loop spans 12 amino acids. The DNA for the CDR3 is TGCAGTGCTAGCGGTTTTGGGAATGAGCAGTTCTTC. Amino acid sequence: CSASGFGNEQFF.

The V gene is TRBV7-2, the J gene TRBJ1-1; 8 positions agree with TRBD1. The CDR3 loop spans 15 amino acids. With V trimmed by 5 bases and J by 5 bases, 10 bases remained unmatched. CDR1 and CDR2 from the germline V gene are SGHTA and FQGNSA. The CDR3 loop reads CASSPRTGLETEAFF. The CDR3 DNA is TGTGCCAGCAGCCCGCGGACAGGGTTAGAGACTGAAGCTTTCTTT.

This clonotype was seen a handful of times. The chain carries TRBV29-1 and TRBJ1-2, with D possibly being TRBD1 (6 bases). V shed 4 bases and J shed 0 bases, with 18 bases lying between them. This CDR3 is built from 16 residues. Per germline, CDR1 SQVTM and CDR2 ANQGSEA. Written as DNA, the CDR3 is TGCAGCGTTGGGGACCGCGGAGGGGGGTCTAACTATGGCTACACCTTC. It is translated as CSVGDRGGGSNYGYTF.

This chain uses TRBV28 with TRBJ2-3, with TRBD1 matching over 8 bases. The CDR3 is made up of 19 amino acids. The trim removed 2 bases at V and 2 bases at J, leaving 15 bases unmatched. The germline CDR1 and CDR2 sequences are MDHEN and SYDVKM. The CDR3 reads CASSLRRRGEGQDTDTQYF. The CDR3 nucleotides are TGTGCCAGCAGTTTAAGGCGTCGAGGAGAGGGACAGGACACAGATACGCAGTATTTT.

This clonotype was observed a handful of times. This chain uses TRBV25-1 with TRBJ1-2; D gene ambiguous. CDR1 MGHDK and CDR2 SYGVNS come from the germline V gene. The ends were cut back, 3 bases at V and 0 bases at J, with 8 bases in the middle. This CDR3 spans 14 amino acids. The CDR3 DNA is TGTGCCAGCAGTGACCCGGGAGCTAACTATGGCTACACCTTC. It yields the protein CASSDPGANYGYTF.

V gene TRBV7-2 combines with J gene TRBJ2-3; weak D call: TRBD1 (5 bases). Germline CDR1 is SGHTA and CDR2 is FQGNSA. The V end lost 4 bases, the J end lost 0 bases, and 14 bases lay between the germline ends. The CDR3 consists of 16 residues. CDR3 residues: CASSSQGPTSTDTQYF. The CDR3 DNA follows: TGTGCCAGCAGCTCCCAGGGTCCTACTAGCACAGATACGCAGTATTTT.

The chain uses TRBV5-1 and TRBJ2-1, with D unresolved. Germline V gene lookup returns CDR1 SGHRS and CDR2 YFSETQ. This CDR3 contains 16 residues. Trimming removed 0 bases at V and 0 bases at J, with 10 bases between. CDR3 protein: CASSLEAKSSYNEQFF. CDR3 sequence (DNA): TGCGCCAGCAGCTTGGAAGCGAAATCCTCCTACAATGAGCAGTTCTTC.